This T cell receptor (beta chain) was documented in a study of T cell changes during pregnancy in multiple sclerosis. TCRdb's copy holds only in-frame clones and misses some; the assay was immunoSEQ multiplex PCR. The top ten hold roughly 0.75% of the sample, which has about 42,000 clones, 90% to 95% seen once. The germline gives CDR1 SNHLY, CDR2 FYNNEI. The CDR3 covers 15 residues. V lost 8 bases and J 5 bases, leaving 19 bases between the germline ends. V gene TRBV2 combines with J gene TRBJ2-1, with D maybe TRBD2 (5 bases). The TCR comes from a female donor with multiple sclerosis, enrolled in a pregnancy study. The sequencing here drew on CD4+ T cells from peripheral blood mononuclear cells, taken before pregnancy. The CDR3 DNA reads TGTGCCAGCTCCCTAGAACTAACCGGGGACAATGAGCAGTTCTTC. Translated, it gives CASSLELTGDNEQFF.